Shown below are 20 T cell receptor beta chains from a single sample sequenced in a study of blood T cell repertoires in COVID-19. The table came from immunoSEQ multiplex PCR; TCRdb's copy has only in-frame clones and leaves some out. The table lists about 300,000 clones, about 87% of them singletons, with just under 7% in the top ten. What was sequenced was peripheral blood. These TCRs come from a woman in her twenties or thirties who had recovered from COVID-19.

The CDR3 region is CASSLFASGPDTQYF. The CDR3 coding sequence is TGCGCCAGCAGCTTGTTCGCTAGCGGACCAGATACGCAGTATTTT. The J gene is TRBJ2-3, the V gene TRBV5-1; TRBD2 agrees at 7 bases. Germline lookup yields CDR1 SGHRS and CDR2 YFSETQ. V was clipped by 1 base and J by 4 bases; unmatched bases: 6. This CDR3 comprises 15 residues.

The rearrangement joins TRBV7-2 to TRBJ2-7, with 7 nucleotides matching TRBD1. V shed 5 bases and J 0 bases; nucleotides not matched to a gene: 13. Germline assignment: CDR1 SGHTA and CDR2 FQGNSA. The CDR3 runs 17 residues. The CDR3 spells CASSPPGRDSRSYEQYF. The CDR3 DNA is TGTGCCAGCAGCCCCCCGGGACGGGACAGTCGCTCCTACGAGCAGTACTTC. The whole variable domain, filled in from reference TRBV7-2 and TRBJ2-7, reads GAGVSQSPSNKVTEKGKDVELRCDPISGHTALYWYRQSLGQGLEFLIYFQGNSAPDKSGLPSDRFSAERTGGSVSTLTIQRTQQEDSAVYLCASSPPGRDSRSYEQYFGPGTRLTVT.

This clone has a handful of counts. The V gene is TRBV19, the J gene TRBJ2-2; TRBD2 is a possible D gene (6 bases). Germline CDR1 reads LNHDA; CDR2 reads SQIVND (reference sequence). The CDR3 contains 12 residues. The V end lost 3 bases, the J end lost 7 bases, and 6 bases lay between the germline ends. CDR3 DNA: TGTGCCAGTAGTATCGGGGGCGGGGAGCTGTTTTTT. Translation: CASSIGGGELFF. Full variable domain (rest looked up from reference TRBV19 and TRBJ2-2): DGGITQSPKYLFRKEGQNVTLSCEQNLNHDAMYWYRQDPGQGLRLIYYSQIVNDFQKGDIAEGYSVSREKKESFPLTVTSAQKNPTAFYLCASSIGGGELFFGEGSRLTVL.

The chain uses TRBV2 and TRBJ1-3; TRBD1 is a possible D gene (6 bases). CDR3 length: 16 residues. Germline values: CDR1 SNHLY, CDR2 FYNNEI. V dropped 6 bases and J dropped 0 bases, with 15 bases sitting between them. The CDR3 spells CASSRAGQNSGNTIYF. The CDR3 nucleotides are TGTGCCAGCAGCAGAGCCGGACAGAACTCTGGAAACACCATATATTTT. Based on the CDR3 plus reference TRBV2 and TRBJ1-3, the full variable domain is EPEVTQTPSHQVTQMGQEVILRCVPISNHLYFYWYRQILGQKVEFLVSFYNNEISEKSEIFDDQFSVERPDGSNFTLKIRSTKLEDSAMYFCASSRAGQNSGNTIYFGEGSWLTVV.

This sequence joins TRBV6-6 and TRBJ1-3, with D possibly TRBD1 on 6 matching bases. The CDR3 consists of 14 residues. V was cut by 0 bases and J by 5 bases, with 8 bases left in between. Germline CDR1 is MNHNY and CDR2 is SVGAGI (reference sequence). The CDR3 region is CASSYSRDRNTIYF. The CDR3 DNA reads TGTGCCAGCAGTTACTCGAGGGACAGAAACACCATATATTTT.

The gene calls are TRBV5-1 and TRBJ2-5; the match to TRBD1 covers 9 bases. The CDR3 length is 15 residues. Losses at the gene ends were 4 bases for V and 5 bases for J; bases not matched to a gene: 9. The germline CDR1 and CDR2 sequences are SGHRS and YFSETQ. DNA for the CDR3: TGCGCCAGCAGCCCGCAACAGGGGGCAAAGGAGACCCAGTACTTC. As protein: CASSPQQGAKETQYF. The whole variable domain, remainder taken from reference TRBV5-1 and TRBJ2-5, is KAGVTQTPRYLIKTRGQQVTLSCSPISGHRSVSWYQQTPGQGLQFLFEYFSETQRNKGNFPGRFSGRQFSNSRSEMNVSTLELGDSALYLCASSPQQGAKETQYFGPGTRLLVL.

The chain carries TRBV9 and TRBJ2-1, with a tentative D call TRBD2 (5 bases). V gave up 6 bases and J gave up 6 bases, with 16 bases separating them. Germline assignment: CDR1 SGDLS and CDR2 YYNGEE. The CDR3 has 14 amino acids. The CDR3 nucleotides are TGTGCCAGCAAGGCGGGTCCGTCTAGCAATGAGCAGTTCTTC. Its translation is CASKAGPSSNEQFF.

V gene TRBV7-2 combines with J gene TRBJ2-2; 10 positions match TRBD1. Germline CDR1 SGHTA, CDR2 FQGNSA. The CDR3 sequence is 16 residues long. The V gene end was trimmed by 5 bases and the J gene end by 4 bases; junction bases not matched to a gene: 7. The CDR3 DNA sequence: TGTGCCAGCAGCCCATGGACAGGGGGAAGCACCGGGGAGCTGTTTTTT. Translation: CASSPWTGGSTGELFF.

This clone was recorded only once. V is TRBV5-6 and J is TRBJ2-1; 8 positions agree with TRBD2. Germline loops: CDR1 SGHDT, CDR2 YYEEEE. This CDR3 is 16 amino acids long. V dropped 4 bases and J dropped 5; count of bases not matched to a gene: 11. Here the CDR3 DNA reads TGTGCCAGCAGCCCCAAGTGGCGGGGGGATCACAATGAGCAGTTCTTC. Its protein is CASSPKWRGDHNEQFF.

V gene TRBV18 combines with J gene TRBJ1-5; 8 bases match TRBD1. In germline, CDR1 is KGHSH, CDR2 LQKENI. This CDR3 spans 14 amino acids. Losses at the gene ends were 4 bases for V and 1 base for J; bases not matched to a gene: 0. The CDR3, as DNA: TGTGCCAGCTCACGGGACAGGAGCAATCAGCCCCAGCATTTT. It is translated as CASSRDRSNQPQHF.

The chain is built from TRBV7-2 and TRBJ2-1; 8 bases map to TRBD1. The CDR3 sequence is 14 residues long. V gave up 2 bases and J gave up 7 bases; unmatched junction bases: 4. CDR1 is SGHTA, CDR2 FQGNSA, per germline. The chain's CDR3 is CASSLQTGANEQFF. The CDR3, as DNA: TGTGCCAGCAGCTTACAGACAGGGGCAAATGAGCAGTTCTTC. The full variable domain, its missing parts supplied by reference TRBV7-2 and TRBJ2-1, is GAGVSQSPSNKVTEKGKDVELRCDPISGHTALYWYRQSLGQGLEFLIYFQGNSAPDKSGLPSDRFSAERTGGSVSTLTIQRTQQEDSAVYLCASSLQTGANEQFFGPGTRLTVL.

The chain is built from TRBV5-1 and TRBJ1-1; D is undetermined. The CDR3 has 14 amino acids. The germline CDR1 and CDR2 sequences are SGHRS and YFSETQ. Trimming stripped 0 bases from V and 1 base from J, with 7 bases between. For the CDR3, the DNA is TGCGCCAGCAGCTTGGTACAGCCGAACACTGAAGCTTTCTTT. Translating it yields CASSLVQPNTEAFF.

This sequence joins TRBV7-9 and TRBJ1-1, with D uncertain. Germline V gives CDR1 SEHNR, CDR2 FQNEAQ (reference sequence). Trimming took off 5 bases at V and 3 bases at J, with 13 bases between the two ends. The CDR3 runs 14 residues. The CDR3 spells CASSEQNLYTEAFF. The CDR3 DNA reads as TGTGCCAGCAGCGAACAGAATCTCTACACTGAAGCTTTCTTT. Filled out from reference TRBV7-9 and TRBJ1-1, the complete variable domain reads DTGVSQNPRHKITKRGQNVTFRCDPISEHNRLYWYRQTLGQGPEFLTYFQNEAQLEKSRLLSDRFSAERPKGSFSTLEIQRTEQGDSAMYLCASSEQNLYTEAFFGQGTRLTVV.

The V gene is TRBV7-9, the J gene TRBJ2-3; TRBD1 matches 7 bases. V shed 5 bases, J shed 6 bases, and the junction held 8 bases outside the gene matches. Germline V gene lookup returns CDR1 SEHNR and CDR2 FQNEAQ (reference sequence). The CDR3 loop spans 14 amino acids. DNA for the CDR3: TGTGCCAGCAGCCGACAGGGTTTGTTTGATACGCAGTATTTT. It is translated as CASSRQGLFDTQYF.

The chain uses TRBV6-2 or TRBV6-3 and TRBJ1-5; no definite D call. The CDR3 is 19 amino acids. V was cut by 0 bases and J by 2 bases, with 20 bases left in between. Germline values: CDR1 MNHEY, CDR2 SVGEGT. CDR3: CASSYSSKAGLPGNQPQHF. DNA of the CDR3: TGTGCCAGCAGTTACTCGAGCAAAGCAGGACTCCCGGGCAATCAGCCCCAGCATTTT.

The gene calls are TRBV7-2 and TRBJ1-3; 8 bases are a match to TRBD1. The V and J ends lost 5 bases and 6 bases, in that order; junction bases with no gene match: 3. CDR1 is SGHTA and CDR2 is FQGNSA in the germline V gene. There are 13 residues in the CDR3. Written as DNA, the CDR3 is TGTGCCAGCAGCCAGGGGGCGGCAAACACCATATATTTT. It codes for CASSQGAANTIYF.

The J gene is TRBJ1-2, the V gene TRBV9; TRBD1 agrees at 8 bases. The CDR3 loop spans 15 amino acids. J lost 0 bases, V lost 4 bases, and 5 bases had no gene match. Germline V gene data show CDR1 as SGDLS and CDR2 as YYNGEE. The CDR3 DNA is TGTGCCAGCAGCAGAGGACAGGGCGCTAACTATGGCTACACCTTC. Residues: CASSRGQGANYGYTF. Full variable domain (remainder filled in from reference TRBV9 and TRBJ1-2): DSGVTQTPKHLITATGQRVTLRCSPRSGDLSVYWYQQSLDQGLQFLIQYYNGEERAKGNILERFSAQQFPDLHSELNLSSLELGDSALYFCASSRGQGANYGYTFGSGTRLTVV.

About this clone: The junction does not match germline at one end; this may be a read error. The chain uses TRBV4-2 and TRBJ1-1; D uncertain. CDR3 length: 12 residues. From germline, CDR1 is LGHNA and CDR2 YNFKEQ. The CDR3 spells CASSQDLPSVVF. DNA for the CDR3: TGTGCCAGCAGCCAAGATTTGCCCAGTGTTGTCTTT.

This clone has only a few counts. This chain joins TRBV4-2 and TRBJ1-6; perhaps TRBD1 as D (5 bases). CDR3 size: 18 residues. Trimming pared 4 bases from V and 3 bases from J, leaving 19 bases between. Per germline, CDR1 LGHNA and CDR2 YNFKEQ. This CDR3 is CASSPRGRGEIYNSPLHF. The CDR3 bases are TGTGCCAGCAGCCCAAGAGGTAGGGGCGAAATCTATAATTCACCCCTCCACTTT.

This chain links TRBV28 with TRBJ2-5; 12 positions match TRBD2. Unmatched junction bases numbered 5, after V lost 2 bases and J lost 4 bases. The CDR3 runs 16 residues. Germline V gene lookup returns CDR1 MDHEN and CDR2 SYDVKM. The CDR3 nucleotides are TGTGCCAGCAGTTTACTAGCGGGGGGGACGCTAGAGACCCAGTACTTC. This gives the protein CASSLLAGGTLETQYF. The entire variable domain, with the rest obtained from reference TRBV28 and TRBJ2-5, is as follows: DVKVTQSSRYLVKRTGEKVFLECVQDMDHENMFWYRQDPGLGLRLIYFSYDVKMKEKGDIPEGYSVSREKKERFSLILESASTNQTSMYLCASSLLAGGTLETQYFGPGTRLLVL.